The sequence of this T cell receptor beta chain was determined in a study of blood T cell repertoires in COVID-19. Overall study: Acute and convalescent COVID-19 specimens originated in the United States, Italy and Spain. Sources were T cells, B-cell-depleted T cells, or PBMCs; the material itself was cDNA or gDNA.

Germline CDR1 reads LNHNV; CDR2 reads YYDKDF (reference sequence). This CDR3 is built from 16 residues. V dropped 1 base and J dropped 1 base, with 12 bases sitting between them. Within 2 weeks before study entry, exposed participants met a COVID-19 case. Source study methods: Estimates of nucleated cell counts were drawn from the amplification of reference gene primers. The method was immunoSEQ multiplex PCR; TCRdb's version includes in-frame clones alone and lacks a portion of them. That table supplies the V and J calls and clone size; D and trimming were determined from the DNA. The data show around 64,000 clones, just over 70% seen once.

The sequence was obtained from a woman aged 55-69 years who had been exposed to COVID-19. Sequencing was done on a sample of PBMCs or T cells enriched from blood (not recorded which). This rearrangement joins TRBV15 to TRBJ2-3; no reliable D call. The CDR3 reads CATSRAISPGTDTQYF. The CDR3 DNA reads TGTGCCACCAGCAGAGCGATATCCCCGGGCACAGATACGCAGTATTTT.